This T cell receptor (beta chain) was retrieved from a study of cytomegalovirus exposure and HLA in healthy donors (dated by TCRdb to 2016 to 2017). For the study in its entirety: According to an earlier analysis of several hundred of the donors, about 179 million T cells yielded 117 million unique TCR beta sequences and about 280 Gb of sequence data. In a later genetic analysis, genome-wide SNP genotypes for about 65% of the roughly 670 donors were used, and that subset was treated as a discovery cohort. The aim of the study was to test whether cataloging public T cell receptors could identify signatures of past pathogen exposure. An early release that covered about 600 HLA-typed donors contained 250 to 350 gigabases of sequencing data and about 93 million unique TCR sequences. In an earlier analysis of over 550 of the donors, high-throughput TCR beta sequencing was used to judge whether each TCR beta V gene segment behaved as functional or pseudogenic. Among the roughly 380 genotyped donors, around 79% belonged to the genetic ancestry cluster associated with self-reported Caucasian donors. The later analysis used no new phenotypic data to find candidate immune exposures, relying instead on TCR beta sequences and their occurrence across donors. Roughly 5 DR-DQ haplotypes were treated as single units for association and clustering because of strong linkage in the cohort. To study patterns of TCR occurrence, a later analysis re-analyzed previously published TCR beta repertoires from several hundred donors and added high-resolution HLA genotyping. High-throughput TCR immunosequencing, statistical association of individual TCRs with disease status, and machine learning were combined to predict cytomegalovirus infection status. The study used immunosequencing to profile the T cell repertoires of about 670 subjects and linked those repertoires to cytomegalovirus serostatus. Every repertoire in the discovery cohort had been generated on one and the same sequencing platform. In addition to the first cohort of 666 subjects, a separate validation cohort of 120 different subjects was used. Among about 400 genotyped donors of the cohort, an average of approximately 240,000 unique TCR beta nucleotide sequences was sequenced per donor, of which 15% to 20% were non-productive. Alongside the repertoire data, information on donor age, sex, ethnicity and CMV serostatus was compiled. The number of donors typed differed by locus, with about 629-630 for A, B, C, DRB1 and DQB1, about 500 for DQA1, nearly 610 for DPA1, and around 460 for DPB1. Both class I and class II loci were covered by HLA typing, at four-digit resolution.

The germline V gene provides CDR1 SGDLS and CDR2 YYNGEE. The CDR3 runs 15 amino acids, cysteine and phenylalanine included. Only the CDR3 part of the read is kept: 45 bases, read in frame from the first base. Clipping removes 1 base from V and 3 bases from J, with 3 as the unmatched junction base count. The library was prepared using the immunoSEQ multiplex PCR assay. The multiplex PCR relied on a mix of 60 forward primers for TCR Vbeta segments and 13 reverse primers for TCR Jbeta segments. Amplification of the CDR3 region of rearranged TCR beta genes was performed with a multiplex PCR assay on genomic DNA. On the Illumina HiSeq System, the amplified TCR beta libraries were sequenced as 87-base-pair reads. As for how the authors treated the data: A later analysis counted about 80 million unique TCR beta chains across the 650 to 800 repertoires, and around 9.9 million of these chains were shared by at least two donors. Raw reads were error-corrected and collapsed into unique sequences with a nearest-neighbor algorithm that merged closely related sequences to remove PCR and sequencing errors. CDR3 sequences were aligned to IMGT reference sequences to assign V, D and J gene segments. For a sequence to be retained, at least a six-nucleotide match to both a V gene segment and a J gene segment was required. Rearrangements were classified as productive when the CDR3 lacked stop codons and remained in frame with V and J, and all other rearrangements were classified as non-productive. CDR3 was defined by IMGT convention, running from the second conserved V-encoded cysteine to the conserved J-encoded phenylalanine. Sequences without an unambiguous match to a single V gene segment were excluded from the earlier analysis of about 600 of the donors. An earlier analysis of some 610 of the donors called V segments functional above 56.7% productive rearrangements and segregating when the between-donor standard deviation exceeded 5%. A statistical classification framework was built for diagnosing cytomegalovirus status from the catalog of TCR beta chain sequences. In a later analysis, TCR nucleotide sequences were compared against IMGT/GENE-DB human TR gene sequences so that V and J genes could be assigned. A later analysis assigned CDR3 sequences and most-parsimonious VDJ recombination scenarios with the TCRdist pipeline. A later analysis defined each TCR beta chain by its CDR3 amino acid sequence plus V-gene family, and excluded reads lacking a unique V-gene family. As a way to deal with suspected cross-contamination and a sequencing artifact, a later analysis dropped 450 to 700 nucleotide sequences that were highly shared and had low generation probability. For each public chain, a later analysis derived a clonal expansion index from normalized ranks of inferred template counts within each repertoire. Generation probabilities in a later analysis came from a VDJ recombination model fitted to out-of-frame rearrangements, and those results were checked against IGoR. A later analysis scored TCR-TCR, TCR-HLA and TCR-CMV co-occurrence with hypergeometric tests, applying a repertoire-size bias correction to TCR pairs. In a later analysis, false discovery rates were estimated by permuting HLA or CMV assignments 20 times. In a later analysis, co-occurring TCRs were grouped with DBSCAN, and TCRdist sequence similarity was added when clustering was performed within HLA-allele-positive subsets. Co-occurrence clustering excluded repertoires with fewer than 30,000 or more than 120,000 public chains, plus five with anomalous nucleotide sharing. TCRdb provides this immuneACCESS table in a form limited to in-frame rearrangements. Some clones are lacking; in checked studies, under half of them reflect an unresolved V gene, and why the rest are absent is not known. V, J and clone size are those of that table, while D and trimming were read from the DNA. The sample table shows around 200,000 clones, and approximately 84% are seen once. In total, the top ten clones hold approximately 3.8% of the sample.

To note about this clone: No antigen is known for it. No quality values exist for individual bases; no much larger clone is one base distant.

The cohort comprised fewer than 700 healthy bone marrow donors. At the time of sampling, all cohort members were nominally healthy, though unrecorded immune exposures were likely present. The donor was CMV seronegative and was included in the group of several hundred seronegative cohort members. A peripheral blood sample was provided by each donor, and peripheral blood mononuclear cells were used for TCR beta sequencing. The Qiagen DNeasy Blood Extraction Kit was used to extract genomic DNA from the blood cell samples. Findings and caveats that apply to the study as a whole: The sequencing pipeline was judged likely to have produced a cluster of highly shared sequence variants as a technical artifact. Because some donors lacked HLA typing at each locus, the association tests relied only on the typed subset. The study gave a list of about 150 TCR beta chains associated with cytomegalovirus. A further reported finding was that TCR beta sequences accurately predicted the HLA-A and HLA-B alleles for most subjects in the first cohort. In a later analysis, several top co-occurrence clusters were reported to appear linked to parvovirus B19, influenza, CMV and Epstein-Barr virus. Correlated functional status among segregating V segments might be attributable to linkage disequilibrium, but an unknown experimental factor could not be ruled out. A later analysis associated about 16,000 TCR beta sequences with specific HLA alleles at a false discovery rate of 0.05. In a later analysis, the rate of TCR association differed among HLA loci, with DRB1 alleles having the most associated TCRs and HLA-C alleles having the fewest. Some IMGT-functional V segments, including TRBV6-2 and TRBV6-3, could not be distinguished by the 87-base-pair reads and were therefore excluded. In a later analysis, HLA-associated TCR beta chains were found to be more clonally expanded and to have lower generation probabilities than equally common non-associated chains. According to the authors, the approach could potentially be generalized to other disease states and immunological phenotypes. Assigning TCR associations to individual alleles was difficult when HLA alleles, especially DR and DQ, strongly co-occurred. About 15 rarely observed V segments, including chromosome 9 orphons, were excluded from the earlier analysis of about 500 of the donors because counts were too low. A later genetic analysis reported fewer N-insertions in productive TCRs among donors in an Asian-associated ancestry cluster than the approximately 700-donor mean. A few of the identified cytomegalovirus-associated TCR beta chains were confirmed in vitro to be specific for cytomegalovirus antigens. The only immune exposure information available for the cohort was CMV serostatus. The cohort was sequenced for TCR beta chains only, and without alpha or paired-chain data the features that could be detected were limited. Cytomegalovirus status was reported to be diagnosed by the classifier with high specificity and sensitivity in both the original and validation cohorts. In an earlier analysis of about 600 of the donors, most TCR beta V segments appeared in productive rearrangements about 87% or about 30% of the time, broadly matching IMGT annotations. In a later genetic analysis, a missense DCLRE1C variant was associated with V-gene and J-gene trimming of TCR beta chains, and the association was replicated in an independent cohort. Most CMV-associated TCR beta chains appeared to be HLA-restricted in a later analysis, and the HLA associations seemed to be driven largely by CMV exposure. Roughly uniform sequencing depth across donors was assumed in presence/absence analyses, although this assumption may not hold. Most TCR sequences were seen in very few donors, while some public TCRs were found in many individuals.

Sequencing used PBMCs. The receptor was derived from a man aged 50 to 60 in good health and CMV-seronegative. The chain is encoded by TRBV9 joined to TRBJ2-7, with 11 junctional bases fitting TRBD2. Read as DNA, the sequence is TGTGCCAGCAGCGTAACTAGCGGGGGCCTCTACGAGCAGTACTTC. This gives the protein CASSVTSGGLYEQYF.